The clone carrying this TCR beta chain was detected ten times or more. The data are from a study of T cells in Graves' hyperthyroidism and ophthalmopathy. Study background: Initial diagnosis, before any treatment, was when peripheral blood was collected.

Disease duration under 2 months; hyperthyroidism patients were aged 18 to 65. Clinical symptoms, serum thyroxine, TRAb, thyroid ultrasound and orbital computed tomography established diagnosis. The CDR3 regions of TCR beta were amplified from RNA transcripts. With the HTBI primer set, the TCR CDR3 went through a first round of RT-PCR. One entry per CDR3 protein results from TCRdb running MiXCR on the multiplex PCR reads. The table includes nearly 600,000 distinct CDR3 sequences, approximately 15% detected once. This sequence was found in a woman in her twenties or thirties with Graves' hyperthyroidism that later progressed to Graves' ophthalmopathy. The sequenced material came from blood.

In DNA form, the CDR3 reads TGTGCCAGCTCACCACCGTTCGCCTACGAGCAGTACTTC. Its translation is CASSPPFAYEQYF. J is TRBJ2-7 and V is TRBV18; D gene uncertain. Trimming cost V 0 bases and J 2 bases, with 5 bases left between them. The CDR3 covers 13 residues. Germline-derived CDR1 and CDR2 are KGHSH and LQKENI.